Sequencing of this T cell receptor (beta chain) was carried out in a study of T cells after yellow fever vaccination. Study-wide background: Preparation of the low-cell-number fractions used SMART-Seq v4 Ultra Low Input.

From the 5' RACE reads, TCRdb called clonotypes with MiXCR, one entry per CDR3 protein. The data contain some 600,000 distinct CDR3 sequences, around 17% of them singletons. V lost 6 bases to trimming and J lost 0 bases, with 12 bases between them. This CDR3 has 15 amino acids. The germline V gene has CDR1 DFQATT and CDR2 SNEGSKA (reference sequence). Details on this clonotype: Antigen: not known.

Findings of the study overall: The booster response re-showed most primary clones: 96% CD4, roughly 91% CD8.

The chain links TRBV20-1 to TRBJ1-6; D is undetermined. The TCR comes from a man aged 18 to 29 who received the YFV17D yellow fever vaccine. The sequences come from PBMCs, collected about 5 days after the first yellow fever vaccination. The CDR3, as DNA: TGCAGTGCCTCGGGTTCTAGCTCCTATAATTCACCCCTCCACTTT. Protein sequence: CSASGSSSYNSPLHF.